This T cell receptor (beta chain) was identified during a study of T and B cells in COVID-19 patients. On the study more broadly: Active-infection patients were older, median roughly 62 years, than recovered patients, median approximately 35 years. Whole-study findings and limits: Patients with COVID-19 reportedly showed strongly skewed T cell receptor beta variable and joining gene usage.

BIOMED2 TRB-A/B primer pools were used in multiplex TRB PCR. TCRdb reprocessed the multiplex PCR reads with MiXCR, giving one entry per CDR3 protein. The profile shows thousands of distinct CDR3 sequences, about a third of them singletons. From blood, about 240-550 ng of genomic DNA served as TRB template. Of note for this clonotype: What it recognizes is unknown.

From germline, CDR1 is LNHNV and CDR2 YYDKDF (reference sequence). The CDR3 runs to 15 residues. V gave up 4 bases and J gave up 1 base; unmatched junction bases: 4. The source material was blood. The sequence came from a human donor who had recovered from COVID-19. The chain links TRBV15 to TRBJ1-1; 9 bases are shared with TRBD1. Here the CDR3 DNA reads TGTGCCACCAGCAACAGGGGACAGGGGAACACTGAAGCTTTCTTT. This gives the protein CATSNRGQGNTEAFF.